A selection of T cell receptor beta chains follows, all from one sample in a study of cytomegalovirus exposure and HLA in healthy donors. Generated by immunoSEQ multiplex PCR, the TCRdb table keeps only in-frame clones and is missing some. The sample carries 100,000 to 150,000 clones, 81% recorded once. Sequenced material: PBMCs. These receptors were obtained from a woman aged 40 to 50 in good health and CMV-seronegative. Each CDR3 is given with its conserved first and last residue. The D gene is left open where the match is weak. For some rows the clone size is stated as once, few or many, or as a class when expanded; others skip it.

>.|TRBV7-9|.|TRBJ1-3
TGTGCCAGCAGCTTAGGGACTTTTCAGGAGGACACCATATATTTT
CASSLGTFQEDTIYF
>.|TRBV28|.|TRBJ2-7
TGTGCCAGCAGTTTCGGAACAGGGTACGAGCAGTACTTC
CASSFGTGYEQYF
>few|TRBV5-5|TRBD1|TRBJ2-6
TGTGCCAGCAGCAAGAAACCGGGACAGGGGTCCTCTGGGGCCAACGTCCTGACTTTC
CASSKKPGQGSSGANVLTF
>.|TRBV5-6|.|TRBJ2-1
TGTGCCAGCAGCCCCGACGGGGTAGGCTCCTACAACGAGCAGTTCTTC
CASSPDGVGSYNEQFF
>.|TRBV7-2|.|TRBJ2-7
TGTGCCAGCAGCTTAAGACCTGGGACTGCCTACGAGCAGTACTTC
CASSLRPGTAYEQYF
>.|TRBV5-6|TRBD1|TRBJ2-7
TGTGCCAGCAGCCAAAGTTTAAGACAGGGAAGTATGAGCGAGCAGTACTTC
CASSQSLRQGSMSEQYF
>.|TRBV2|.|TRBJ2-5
TGTGCCAGCAACCCGGAAGAGACCCAGTACTTC
CASNPEETQYF
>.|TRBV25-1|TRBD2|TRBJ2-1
TGTGCCAGCAGTGAATACTCTACTAGCGGGGGGTACAATGAGCAGTTCTTC
CASSEYSTSGGYNEQFF
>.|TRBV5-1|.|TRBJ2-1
TGCGCCAGTGGGATGGGAGCTACCTACAATGAGCAGTTCTTC
CASGMGATYNEQFF
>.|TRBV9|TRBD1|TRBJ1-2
TGTGCCAGCAGCGTAGTGGGGGGGACCGGGACAGGGCTCTATGGCTACACCTTC
CASSVVGGTGTGLYGYTF
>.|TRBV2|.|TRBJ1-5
TGTGCCAGCAGTGAAGGGGCAGGCAATCAGCCCCAGCATTTT
CASSEGAGNQPQHF
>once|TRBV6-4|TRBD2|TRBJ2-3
TGTGCCAGCAGTGCTAGCGGGACTAGCGAGTTCGAGAGCACAGATACGCAGTATTTT
CASSASGTSEFESTDTQYF
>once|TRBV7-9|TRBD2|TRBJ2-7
TGTTCCAGCAGCCTTGGCGGGAGTATCTACGAGCAGTACTTC
CSSSLGGSIYEQYF
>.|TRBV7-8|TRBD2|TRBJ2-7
TGTGCCAGCAGCTTAAGGCTAGCGGGTCGGAAGCTCTACGAGCAGTACTTC
CASSLRLAGRKLYEQYF
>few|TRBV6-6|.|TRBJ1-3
TGTGCCAGCAGTCTAGAGAATGGAAACACCATATATTTT
CASSLENGNTIYF
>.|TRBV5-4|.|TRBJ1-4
TGTGCCTCCCGGGGGGCTAATGAAAAACTGTTTTTT
CASRGANEKLFF
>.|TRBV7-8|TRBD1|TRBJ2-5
TGTGCCAGCAGCTTAGGGCGTACAGGGGGCCGAGAGACCCAGTACTTC
CASSLGRTGGRETQYF
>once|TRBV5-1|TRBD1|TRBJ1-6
TGCGCCAGCAGCTTGTCAGGACAGGGCTATAATTCACCCCTCCACTTT
CASSLSGQGYNSPLHF
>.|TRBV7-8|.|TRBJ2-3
TGTGCCAGCAGCCCCGACACCCGAACGCAGTATTTT
CASSPDTRTQYF
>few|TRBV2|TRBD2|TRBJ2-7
TGTGCCAGCAGCAGCGGGAGTTACGAGCAGTACTTC
CASSSGSYEQYF
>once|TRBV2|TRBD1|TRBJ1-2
TGTGCCAGCAGCTCAACACAGGGGGCAAGTGGCTACACCTTC
CASSSTQGASGYTF
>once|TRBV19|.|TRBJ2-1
TGTGCCAGTACCTGGGCAGGGAGGAACAATGAGCAGTTCTTC
CASTWAGRNNEQFF
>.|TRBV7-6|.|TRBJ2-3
TGTGCCAGCAGCTTAGCAGTTAGCGAGACCACAGATACGCAGTATTTT
CASSLAVSETTDTQYF
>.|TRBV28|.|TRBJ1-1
TGTGCCAGCAGTTTCGGACTCCCTGAAGCTTTCTTT
CASSFGLPEAFF
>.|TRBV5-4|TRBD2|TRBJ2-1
TGTGCCAGCCGACCGGCCGGGGGGAGCAATGAGCAGTTCTTC
CASRPAGGSNEQFF
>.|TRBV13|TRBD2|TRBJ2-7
TGTGCCAGCAGCTCCCGGATAGCGGGAGTCCCCTACGAGCAGTACTTC
CASSSRIAGVPYEQYF
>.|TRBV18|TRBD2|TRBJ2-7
TGTGCCAGCTCATGGACTAGCGGGAGTGTCACTTCCTACGAGCAGTACTTC
CASSWTSGSVTSYEQYF
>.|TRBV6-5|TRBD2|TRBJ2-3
TGTGCCAGCAAATCTAGCGGAGCGAGCACAGATACGCAGTATTTT
CASKSSGASTDTQYF
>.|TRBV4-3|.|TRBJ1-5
TGCGCCAGCAGCCCCGGGCCCAGGGCGGATCAGCCCCAGCATTTT
CASSPGPRADQPQHF
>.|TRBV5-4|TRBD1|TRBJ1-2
TGTGCCAGCAGCTTGGACAGGGGGAGAGATGGCTACACCTTC
CASSLDRGRDGYTF
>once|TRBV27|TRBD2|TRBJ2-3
TGTGCCAGCAGTTTATCAGTCCTAGCGGCTAGCACAGATACGCAGTATTTT
CASSLSVLAASTDTQYF
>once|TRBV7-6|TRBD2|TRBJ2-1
TGTGCCAGCACCCACTTGGGAGGGTCCTACAATGAGCAGTTCTTC
CASTHLGGSYNEQFF
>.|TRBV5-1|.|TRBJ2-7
TGCGCCAGCAGCTTCCGACATTTCAGCTCCTACGAGCAGTACTTC
CASSFRHFSSYEQYF
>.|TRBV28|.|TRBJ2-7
TGTGCCAGCAGAACCCCTCAGCGTACTTCCTACGAGCAGTACTTC
CASRTPQRTSYEQYF
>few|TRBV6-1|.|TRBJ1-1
TGTGCCAGCAGCAACAGGGTGACTGAAGCTTTCTTT
CASSNRVTEAFF
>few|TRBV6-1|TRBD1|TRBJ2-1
TGTGCCAGCAGTGAACAGGGGGCCAATGAGCAGTTCTTC
CASSEQGANEQFF
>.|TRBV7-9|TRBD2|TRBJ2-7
TGTGCCAGCAGCTCTGGGGCTAGCGGGGGAAGCTCCTACGAGCAGTACTTC
CASSSGASGGSSYEQYF
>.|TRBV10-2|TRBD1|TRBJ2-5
TGCGCCAGCAGTGTCCCGGGACAGGGGGCTGAGACCCAGTACTTC
CASSVPGQGAETQYF
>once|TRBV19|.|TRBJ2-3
TGTGCCAGTAGTCGCGGGGGCCCCAGAGATACGCAGTATTTT
CASSRGGPRDTQYF
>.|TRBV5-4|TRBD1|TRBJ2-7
TGTGCCAGCAGCTTGCCCGGGACAGGGGCGCAGTACTTC
CASSLPGTGAQYF
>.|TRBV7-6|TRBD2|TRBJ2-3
TGTGCCAGCAGCTTAACGGGAGGGCCGACAGATACGCAGTATTTT
CASSLTGGPTDTQYF
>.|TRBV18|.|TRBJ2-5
TGTGCCAGCTCACCCGCGCTAACGGAGTACCAAGAGACCCAGTACTTC
CASSPALTEYQETQYF
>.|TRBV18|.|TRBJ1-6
TGTGCCAGCTCACCTGGGGAGGGAATCTCACCCCTCCACTTT
CASSPGEGISPLHF
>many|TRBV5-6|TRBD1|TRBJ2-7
TGTGCCAGCAGCTTGGGGACAGGGACCGAGCAGTACTTC
CASSLGTGTEQYF
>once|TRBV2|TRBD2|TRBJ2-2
TGTGCCAGCAGTGAATATGGGGTAGCGGGCCGCACCGGGGAGCTGTTTTTT
CASSEYGVAGRTGELFF
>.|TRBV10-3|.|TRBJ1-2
TGTGCCATCAGGGGGAGCTTAGAAAAGGATGGCTACACCTTC
CAIRGSLEKDGYTF
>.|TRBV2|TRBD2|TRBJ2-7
TGTGCCAGCAGTGAAGACGACGCCGGGACTAGCTACGAGCAGTACTTC
CASSEDDAGTSYEQYF
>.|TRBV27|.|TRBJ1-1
TGTGCCAGCAGTTTGGGGGCAGGGAGTGAAGCTTTCTTT
CASSLGAGSEAFF
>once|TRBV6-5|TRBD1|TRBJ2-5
TGTGCCAGCAGTACCCATTCCGGGACAGGGGTTTCTCAGTACTTC
CASSTHSGTGVSQYF
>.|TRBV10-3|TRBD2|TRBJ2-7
TGTGCCATCAGTGGCGGGGCGGGGGCCTACGAGCAGTACTTC
CAISGGAGAYEQYF
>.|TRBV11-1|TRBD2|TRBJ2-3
TGTGCCAGCAGCTTACTAGCGGGGAGCACAGATACGCAGTATTTT
CASSLLAGSTDTQYF
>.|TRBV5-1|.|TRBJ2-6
TGCGCCAGCAGCTTGAACAGGGCTGGGGCCAACGTCCTGACTTTC
CASSLNRAGANVLTF
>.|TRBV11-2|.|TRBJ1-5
TGTGCCAGCAGCCCCGGCGGGGAGGCGAGTCAGCCCCAGCATTTT
CASSPGGEASQPQHF
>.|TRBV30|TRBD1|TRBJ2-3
TGTGCCTGGAGTTCTACGAACAGGGGAAGCACAGATACGCAGTATTTT
CAWSSTNRGSTDTQYF